This T cell receptor (beta chain) was profiled in a study of T cell responses to AZD1222 COVID-19 vaccine. Overall study results and limits: Donors, mostly white British, included more females; clonal diversity was possibly underestimated. It was only a handful of AZD1222 recipients who were seropositive at baseline.

The germline V gene encodes CDR1 SGHAT and CDR2 FQNNGV. V gave up 3 bases and J gave up 0 bases, with 9 bases separating them. This CDR3 has 14 amino acids. This clone was seen more than once but under ten times. Its antigen is unidentified. Here immunoSEQ multiplex PCR was the method, and the copy in TCRdb shows in-frame clones only, minus some. The data contain 150,000 to 200,000 clones, just under 90% of them seen just once; the ten biggest clones take up under 7.5%. The source is an adult in good health. J is TRBJ2-7 and V is TRBV11-2; unclear D gene. The specimen comprised peripheral blood, sampled on day 0 of AZD1222 vaccination. The CDR3 region has the DNA TGTGCCAGCAGCTTTACTCAGAGCTCCTACGAGCAGTACTTC. Translated, it gives CASSFTQSSYEQYF.